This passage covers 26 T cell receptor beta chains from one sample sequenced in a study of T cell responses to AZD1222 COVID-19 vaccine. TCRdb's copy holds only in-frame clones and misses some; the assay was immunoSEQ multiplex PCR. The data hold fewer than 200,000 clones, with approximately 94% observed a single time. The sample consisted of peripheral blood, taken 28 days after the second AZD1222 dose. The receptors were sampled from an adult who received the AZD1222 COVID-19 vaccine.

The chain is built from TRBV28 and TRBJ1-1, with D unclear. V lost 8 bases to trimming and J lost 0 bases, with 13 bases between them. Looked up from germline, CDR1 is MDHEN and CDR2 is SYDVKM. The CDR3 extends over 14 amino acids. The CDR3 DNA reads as TGTGCCAGCCGAACGCCAAGTTTGAACACTGAAGCTTTCTTT. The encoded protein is CASRTPSLNTEAFF.

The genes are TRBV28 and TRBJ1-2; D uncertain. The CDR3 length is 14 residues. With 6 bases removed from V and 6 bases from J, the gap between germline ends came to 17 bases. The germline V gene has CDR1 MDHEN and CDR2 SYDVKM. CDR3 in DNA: TGTGCCAGCAGCTGGACCGGGCTGGGGAATGGCTACACCTTC. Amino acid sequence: CASSWTGLGNGYTF.

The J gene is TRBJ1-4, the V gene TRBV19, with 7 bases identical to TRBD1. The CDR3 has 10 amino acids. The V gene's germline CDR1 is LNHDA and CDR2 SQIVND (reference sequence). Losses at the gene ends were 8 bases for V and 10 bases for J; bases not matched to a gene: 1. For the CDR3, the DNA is TGTGCCAGTTGGACAGGAAAACTGTTTTTT. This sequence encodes CASWTGKLFF.

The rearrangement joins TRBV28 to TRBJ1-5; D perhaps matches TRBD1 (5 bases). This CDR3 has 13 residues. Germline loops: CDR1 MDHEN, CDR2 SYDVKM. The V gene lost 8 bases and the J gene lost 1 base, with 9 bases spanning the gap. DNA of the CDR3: TGTGCCAGCTATCGGGACAGCAATCAGCCCCAGCATTTT. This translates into CASYRDSNQPQHF.

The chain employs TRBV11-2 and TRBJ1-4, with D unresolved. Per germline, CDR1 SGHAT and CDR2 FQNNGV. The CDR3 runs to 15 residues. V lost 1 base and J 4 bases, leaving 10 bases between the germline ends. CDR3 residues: CASSLGRRLNEKLFF. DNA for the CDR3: TGTGCCAGCAGCTTAGGAAGGCGACTTAATGAAAAACTGTTTTTT.

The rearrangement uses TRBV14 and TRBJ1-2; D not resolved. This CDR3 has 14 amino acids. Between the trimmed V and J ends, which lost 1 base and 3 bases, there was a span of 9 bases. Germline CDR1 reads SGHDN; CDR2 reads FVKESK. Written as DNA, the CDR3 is TGTGCCAGCAGCCAAGCTATGGGTGACTATGGCTACACCTTC. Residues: CASSQAMGDYGYTF.

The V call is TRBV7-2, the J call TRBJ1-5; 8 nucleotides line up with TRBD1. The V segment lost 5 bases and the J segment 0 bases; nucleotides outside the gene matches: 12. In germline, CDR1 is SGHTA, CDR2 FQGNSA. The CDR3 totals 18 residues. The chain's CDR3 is CASSITRTGKSSNQPQHF. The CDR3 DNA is TGTGCCAGCAGCATAACGCGGACAGGGAAGAGTAGCAATCAGCCCCAGCATTTT.

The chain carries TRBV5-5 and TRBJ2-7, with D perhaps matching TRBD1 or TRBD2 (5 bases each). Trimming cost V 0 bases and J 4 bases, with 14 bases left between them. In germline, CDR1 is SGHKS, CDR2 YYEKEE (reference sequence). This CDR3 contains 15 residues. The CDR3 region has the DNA TGTGCCAGCAGCTTGGTAACAGGAGGAGTTTACGAGCAGTACTTC. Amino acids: CASSLVTGGVYEQYF.

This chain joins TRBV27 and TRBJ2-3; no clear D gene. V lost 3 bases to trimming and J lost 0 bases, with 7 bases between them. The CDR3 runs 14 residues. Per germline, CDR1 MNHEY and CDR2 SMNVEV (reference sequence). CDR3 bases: TGTGCCAGCAGTTTCTGGCGGAGCACAGATACGCAGTATTTT. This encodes CASSFWRSTDTQYF.

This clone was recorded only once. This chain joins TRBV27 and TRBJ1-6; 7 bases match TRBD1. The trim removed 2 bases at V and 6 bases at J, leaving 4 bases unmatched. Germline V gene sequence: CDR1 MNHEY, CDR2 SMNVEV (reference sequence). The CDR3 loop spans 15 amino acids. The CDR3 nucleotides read TGTGCCAGCAGTTTAATCGGGACAGCTAATTCACCCCTCCACTTT. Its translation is CASSLIGTANSPLHF.

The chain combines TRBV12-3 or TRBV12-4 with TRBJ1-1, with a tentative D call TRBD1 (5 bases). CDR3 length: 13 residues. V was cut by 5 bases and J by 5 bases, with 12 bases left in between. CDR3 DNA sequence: TGTGCCAGCAGTCCCCGAAGGGGTACTGAAGCTTTCTTT. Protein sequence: CASSPRRGTEAFF.

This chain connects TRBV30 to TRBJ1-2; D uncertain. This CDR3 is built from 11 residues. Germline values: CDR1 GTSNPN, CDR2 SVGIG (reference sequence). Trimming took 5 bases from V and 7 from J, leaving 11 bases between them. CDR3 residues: CAWGPAGGYTF. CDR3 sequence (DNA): TGTGCCTGGGGTCCAGCAGGTGGCTACACCTTC.

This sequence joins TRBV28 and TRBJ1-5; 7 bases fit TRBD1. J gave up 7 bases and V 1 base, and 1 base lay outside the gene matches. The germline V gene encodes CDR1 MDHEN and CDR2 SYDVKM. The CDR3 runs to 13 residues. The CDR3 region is CASSLYRGQPQHF. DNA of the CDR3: TGTGCCAGCAGTTTATACAGGGGACAGCCCCAGCATTTT.

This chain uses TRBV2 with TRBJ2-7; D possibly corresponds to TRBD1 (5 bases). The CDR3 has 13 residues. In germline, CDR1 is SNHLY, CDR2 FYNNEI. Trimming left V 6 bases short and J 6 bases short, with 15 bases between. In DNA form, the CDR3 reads TGTGCCAGCAGCGACAACAGGTTCTCCGAGCAGTACTTC. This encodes CASSDNRFSEQYF. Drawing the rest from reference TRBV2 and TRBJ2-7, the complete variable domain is EPEVTQTPSHQVTQMGQEVILRCVPISNHLYFYWYRQILGQKVEFLVSFYNNEISEKSEIFDDQFSVERPDGSNFTLKIRSTKLEDSAMYFCASSDNRFSEQYFGPGTRLTVT.

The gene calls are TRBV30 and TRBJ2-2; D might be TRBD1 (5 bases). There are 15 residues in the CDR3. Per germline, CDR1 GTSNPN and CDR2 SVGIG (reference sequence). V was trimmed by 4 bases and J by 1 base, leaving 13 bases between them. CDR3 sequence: CAWIPAGRNTGELFF. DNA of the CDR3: TGTGCCTGGATCCCGGCAGGGCGGAACACCGGGGAGCTGTTTTTT. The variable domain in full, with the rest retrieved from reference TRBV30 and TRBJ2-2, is SQTIHQWPATLVQPVGSPLSLECTVEGTSNPNLYWYRQAAGRGLQLLFYSVGIGQISSEVPQNLSASRPQDRQFILSSKKLLLSDSGFYLCAWIPAGRNTGELFFGEGSRLTVL.

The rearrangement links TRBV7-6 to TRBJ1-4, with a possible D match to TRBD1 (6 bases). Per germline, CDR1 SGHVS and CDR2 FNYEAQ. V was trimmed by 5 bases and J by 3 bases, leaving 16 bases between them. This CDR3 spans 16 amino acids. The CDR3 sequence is CASSDRGAGANEKLFF. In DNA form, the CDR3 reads TGTGCCAGCAGCGATCGAGGGGCAGGGGCTAATGAAAAACTGTTTTTT.

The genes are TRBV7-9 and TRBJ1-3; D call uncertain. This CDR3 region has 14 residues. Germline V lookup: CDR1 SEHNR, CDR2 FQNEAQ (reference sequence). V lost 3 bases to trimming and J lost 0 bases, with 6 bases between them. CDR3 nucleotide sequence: TGTGCCAGCAGCTTTCTGAGCTCTGGAAACACCATATATTTT. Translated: CASSFLSSGNTIYF.

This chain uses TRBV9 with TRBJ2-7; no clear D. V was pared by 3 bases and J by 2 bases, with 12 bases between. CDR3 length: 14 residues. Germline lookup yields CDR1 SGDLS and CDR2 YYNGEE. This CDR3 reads CASSANDQTYEQYF. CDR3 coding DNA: TGTGCCAGCAGCGCCAACGACCAGACCTACGAGCAGTACTTC. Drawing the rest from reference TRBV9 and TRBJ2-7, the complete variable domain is DSGVTQTPKHLITATGQRVTLRCSPRSGDLSVYWYQQSLDQGLQFLIQYYNGEERAKGNILERFSAQQFPDLHSELNLSSLELGDSALYFCASSANDQTYEQYFGPGTRLTVT.

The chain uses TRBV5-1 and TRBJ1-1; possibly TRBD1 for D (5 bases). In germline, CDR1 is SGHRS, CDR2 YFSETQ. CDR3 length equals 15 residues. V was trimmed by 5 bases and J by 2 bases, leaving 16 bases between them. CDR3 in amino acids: CASRTARRGNTEAFF. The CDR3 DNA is TGCGCCAGCAGGACCGCCCGGCGGGGCAACACTGAAGCTTTCTTT.

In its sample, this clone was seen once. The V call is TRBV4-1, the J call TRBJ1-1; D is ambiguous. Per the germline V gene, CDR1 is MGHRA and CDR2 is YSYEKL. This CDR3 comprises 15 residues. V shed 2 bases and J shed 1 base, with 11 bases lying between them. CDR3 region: CASSQLGLGNTEAFF. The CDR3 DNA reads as TGCGCCAGCAGCCAACTTGGTCTTGGGAACACTGAAGCTTTCTTT.

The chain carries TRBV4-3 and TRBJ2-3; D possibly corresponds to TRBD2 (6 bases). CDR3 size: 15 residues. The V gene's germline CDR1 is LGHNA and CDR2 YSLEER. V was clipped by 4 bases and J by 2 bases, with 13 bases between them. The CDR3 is CASSPGTVNTDTQYF. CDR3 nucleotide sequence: TGCGCCAGCAGCCCCGGGACTGTAAACACAGATACGCAGTATTTT.

CDR3 region: CASSFRGGDNSPLHF. In nucleotides, the CDR3 is TGCGCCAGCAGCTTCAGGGGAGGGGATAATTCACCCCTCCACTTT. V and J are TRBV5-1 and TRBJ1-6; D is possibly TRBD1 (6 bases). This CDR3 spans 15 amino acids. Looked up from germline, CDR1 is SGHRS and CDR2 is YFSETQ. Trimming removed 2 bases at V and 5 bases at J, with 11 bases between.

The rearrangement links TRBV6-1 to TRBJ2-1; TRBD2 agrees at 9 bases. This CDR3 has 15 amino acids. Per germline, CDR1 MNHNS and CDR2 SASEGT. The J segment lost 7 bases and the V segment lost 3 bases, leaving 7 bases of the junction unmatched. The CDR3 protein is CASSDRAGGINEQFF. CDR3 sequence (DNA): TGTGCCAGCAGTGATAGAGCGGGAGGAATAAATGAGCAGTTCTTC.

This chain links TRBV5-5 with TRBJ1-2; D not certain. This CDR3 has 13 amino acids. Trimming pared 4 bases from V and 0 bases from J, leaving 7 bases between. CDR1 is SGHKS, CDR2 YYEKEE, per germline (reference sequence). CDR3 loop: CASSPSPNYGYTF. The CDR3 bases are TGTGCCAGCAGCCCTAGCCCTAACTATGGCTACACCTTC.

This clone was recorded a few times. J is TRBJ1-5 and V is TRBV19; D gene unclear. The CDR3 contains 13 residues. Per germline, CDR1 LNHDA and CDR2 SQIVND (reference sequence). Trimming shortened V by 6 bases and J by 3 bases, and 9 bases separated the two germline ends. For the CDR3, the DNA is TGTGCCAGTAGCGGGTCCCTCAATCAGCCCCAGCATTTT. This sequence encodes CASSGSLNQPQHF.

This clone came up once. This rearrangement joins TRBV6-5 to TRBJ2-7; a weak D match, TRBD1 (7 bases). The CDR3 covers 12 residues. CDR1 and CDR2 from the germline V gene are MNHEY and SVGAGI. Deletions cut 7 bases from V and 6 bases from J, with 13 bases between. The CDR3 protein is CASTAGGSEQYF. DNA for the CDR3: TGTGCCAGCACGGCAGGGGGGAGCGAGCAGTACTTC.